What follows are 11 T cell receptor beta chains derived from one specimen sequenced in a study of blood T cells in healthy people across ages. A second about 6 to 12 cycle PCR used barcoded and J-beta primers. MiXCR, applied by TCRdb to the 5' RACE reads, yields one record per CDR3 protein. The repertoire holds over a million distinct CDR3 sequences, with roughly 45% as singletons. Sequenced: blood. The receptors shown here come from a woman aged 60 to 75 in good health.

This clonotype was observed a handful of times. The rearrangement uses TRBV4-1 and TRBJ2-1; 9 nucleotides line up with TRBD2. The CDR3 runs 17 residues. The junction had 8 bases not matched to a gene; V was cut back by 0 bases and J by 5 bases. Germline V CDR1 and CDR2: MGHRA, YSYEKL. As DNA, the CDR3 is TGCGCCAGCAGCCAAGATCTGTATGGGACTAGCCACAATGAGCAGTTCTTC. Protein: CASSQDLYGTSHNEQFF.

The chain uses TRBV24-1 and TRBJ2-1; D uncertain. CDR1 KGHDR and CDR2 SFDVKD come from the germline V gene. The CDR3 has 12 amino acids. The V end was cut by 4 bases, the J end by 6 bases, with 6 bases between. This chain's CDR3 is CATSDRRNEQFF. In DNA, the CDR3 is TGTGCCACCAGTGACCGCCGCAATGAGCAGTTCTTC.

This clonotype was found a few times. A read error may account for a junction end that differs from germline. V usage is TRBV29-1 and J usage is TRBJ1-2, with D uncertain. CDR1 is SQVTM, CDR2 ANQGSEA, per germline. The CDR3 totals 17 residues. The CDR3 reads CSAESLGRALANYGYTF. The DNA for the CDR3 is TGCAGCGCTGAATCCCTTGGGCGCGCCTTAGCTAACTATGGCTACACCTTC.

The V gene is TRBV12-3 or TRBV12-4, the J gene TRBJ2-7, with 8 bases aligning to TRBD2. V lost 1 base, J lost 3 bases, and 11 bases stayed unmatched. The CDR3 loop spans 17 amino acids. DNA of the CDR3: TGTGCCAGCAGTTTAGGGGGAGTAGCGGGGATGTACTACGAGCAGTACTTC. It encodes CASSLGGVAGMYYEQYF.

V is TRBV6-1 and J is TRBJ2-2; D call uncertain. This CDR3 is built from 14 residues. Per germline, CDR1 MNHNS and CDR2 SASEGT. V lost 3 bases and J lost 6, with 11 bases in between. The CDR3 DNA reads as TGTGCCAGCAGTGAGTTAGCTGGGGCCGGGGAGCTGTTTTTT. As protein: CASSELAGAGELFF.

This clonotype was found once. The V gene is TRBV5-5, the J gene TRBJ2-5; no definite D call. The assigned J gene may be wrong: the sequence end matches TRBJ2-7 better. Germline V gene sequence: CDR1 SGHKS, CDR2 YYEKEE (reference sequence). CDR3 length: 14 residues. In DNA, the CDR3 is TGTGCCAGCAGCTTGGTCCCGTCCCGGGACGAGCAGTACTTC. This translates into CASSLVPSRDEQYF.

For this clonotype: One base away lies a much larger clone, so this may be a sequencing read error. The V gene is TRBV7-8, the J gene TRBJ2-5; the D is unclear. This CDR3 is built from 11 residues. The germline CDR1 and CDR2 sequences are SGHVS and FQNEAQ. In nucleotides, the CDR3 is TGTGCCAGCAGCTTACAAGGGACCCAGTACTTC. Translating gives CASSLQGTQYF.

The chain joins TRBV25-1 to TRBJ1-2, with a weak D call TRBD1 (6 bases). Trimming took off 4 bases at V and 2 bases at J, with 11 bases between the two ends. Germline CDR1 and CDR2: MGHDK and SYGVNS. The CDR3 is 14 residues long. The DNA of the CDR3 is TGTGCCAGCAGTGGGGAGGACAGAAACTATGGCTACACCTTC. Protein: CASSGEDRNYGYTF.

This clonotype was counted a few times. The CDR3 spells CAISPTGDENIQYF. CDR3 coding DNA: TGTGCCATCAGTCCGACAGGGGACGAAAACATTCAGTACTTC. The chain uses TRBV10-3 and TRBJ2-4; 8 nucleotides align to TRBD1. J gave up 5 bases and V 5 bases, and 5 bases lay outside the gene matches. This CDR3 comprises 14 residues. The germline V gene encodes CDR1 ENHRY and CDR2 SYGVKD.

This clonotype came up many times. The gene calls are TRBV27 and TRBJ2-7; the D gene is possibly TRBD1 (6 bases). Germline assignment: CDR1 MNHEY and CDR2 SMNVEV (reference sequence). Trimming left V 5 bases short and J 0 bases short, with 11 bases between. The CDR3 spans 14 residues. The CDR3 DNA reads TGTGCCAGCAGTACAACGACAGGCTCCTACGAGCAGTACTTC. Translating it yields CASSTTTGSYEQYF.

This clonotype was observed a few times. The chain has TRBV2 and TRBJ2-1, with D possibly being TRBD2 (6 bases). The CDR3 is 14 amino acids. With 6 bases removed from V and 4 bases from J, the gap between germline ends came to 13 bases. Germline V lookup: CDR1 SNHLY, CDR2 FYNNEI. The DNA for the CDR3 is TGTGCCAGCAGCATCGGGACTGGTTACAATGAGCAGTTCTTC. Amino acid sequence: CASSIGTGYNEQFF.